The clone carrying this T cell receptor (beta chain) showed up just once. No antigen is known for it. The TCR beta CDR3 regions underwent amplification from RNA transcripts. First-round RT-PCR used HTBI primers; second-round multiplex PCR followed. A single record per CDR3 protein comes from TCRdb applying MiXCR to the multiplex PCR reads. This table has approximately 700,000 distinct CDR3 sequences, under 50% appearing once. This sample is part of a study of Graves' ophthalmopathy and Graves' hyperthyroidism. Overall study results and limits: Blood also harbored most expanded thyroid clonotypes above 0.001 frequency. The model reached 65% to 71% sensitivity and approximately 72% specificity for predicting ophthalmopathy progression. Sensitivity of about 91% and specificity of around 76% were achieved when a 13-signature model separated ophthalmopathy from stable hyperthyroidism.

Clinical symptoms and serum thyroxine were used for diagnosis; TRAb, thyroid ultrasound and orbital computed tomography were also relied on. Germline V lookup: CDR1 SEHNR, CDR2 FQNEAQ (reference sequence). Losses at the gene ends were 5 bases for V and 6 bases for J; bases not matched to a gene: 5. The CDR3 loop spans 14 amino acids. The gene calls are TRBV7-9 and TRBJ1-5; 9 bases fit TRBD1. The sequence was collected from an adult man with Graves' ophthalmopathy. Sequencing used peripheral blood. CDR3 residues: CASSNRGRIQPQHF. CDR3 sequence (DNA): TGTGCCAGCAGCAACAGGGGGCGCATTCAGCCCCAGCATTTT.